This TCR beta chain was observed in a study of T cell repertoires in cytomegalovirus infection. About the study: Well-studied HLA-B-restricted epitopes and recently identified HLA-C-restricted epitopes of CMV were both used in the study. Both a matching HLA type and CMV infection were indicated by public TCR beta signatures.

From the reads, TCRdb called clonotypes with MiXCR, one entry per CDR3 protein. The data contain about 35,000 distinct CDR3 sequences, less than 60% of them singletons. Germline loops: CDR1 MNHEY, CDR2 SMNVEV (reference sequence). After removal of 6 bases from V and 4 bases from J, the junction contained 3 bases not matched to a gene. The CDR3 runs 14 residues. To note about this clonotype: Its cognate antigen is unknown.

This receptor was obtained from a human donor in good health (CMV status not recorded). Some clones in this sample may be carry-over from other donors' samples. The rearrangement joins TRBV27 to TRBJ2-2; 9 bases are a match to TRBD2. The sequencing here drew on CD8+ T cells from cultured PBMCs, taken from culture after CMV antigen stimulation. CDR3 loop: CASSLAGITGELFF. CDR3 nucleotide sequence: TGTGCCAGCAGCCTAGCGGGAATCACCGGGGAGCTGTTTTTT.